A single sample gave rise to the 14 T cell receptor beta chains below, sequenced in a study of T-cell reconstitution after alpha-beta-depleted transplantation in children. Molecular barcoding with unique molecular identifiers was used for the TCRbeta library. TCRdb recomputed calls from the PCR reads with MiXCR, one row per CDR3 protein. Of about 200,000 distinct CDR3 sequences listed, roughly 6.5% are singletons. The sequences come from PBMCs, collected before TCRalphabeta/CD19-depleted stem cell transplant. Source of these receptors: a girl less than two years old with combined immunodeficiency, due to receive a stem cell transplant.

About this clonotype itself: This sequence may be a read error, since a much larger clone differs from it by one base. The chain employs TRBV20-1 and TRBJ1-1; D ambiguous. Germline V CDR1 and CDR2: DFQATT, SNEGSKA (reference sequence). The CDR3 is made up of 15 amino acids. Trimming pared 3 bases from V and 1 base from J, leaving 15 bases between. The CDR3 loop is CSARGIVRGNTEAFF. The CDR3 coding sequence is TGCAGTGCTAGGGGGATAGTAAGAGGGAACACTGAAGCTTTCTTT.

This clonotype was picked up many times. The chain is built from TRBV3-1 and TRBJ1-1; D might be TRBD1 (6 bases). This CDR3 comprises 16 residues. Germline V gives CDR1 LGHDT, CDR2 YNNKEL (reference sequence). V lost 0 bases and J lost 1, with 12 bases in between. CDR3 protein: CASSQDPCRGNTEAFF. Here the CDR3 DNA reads TGTGCCAGCAGCCAAGACCCCTGCAGGGGGAACACTGAAGCTTTCTTT.

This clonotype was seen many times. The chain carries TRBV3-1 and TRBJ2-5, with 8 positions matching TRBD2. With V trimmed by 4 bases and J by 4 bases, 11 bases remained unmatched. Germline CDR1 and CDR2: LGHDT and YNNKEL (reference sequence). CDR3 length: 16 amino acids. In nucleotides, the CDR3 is TGTGCCAGCAGCCTCGCGCAGCGGGGGCCCCGAGAGACCCAGTACTTC. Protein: CASSLAQRGPRETQYF.

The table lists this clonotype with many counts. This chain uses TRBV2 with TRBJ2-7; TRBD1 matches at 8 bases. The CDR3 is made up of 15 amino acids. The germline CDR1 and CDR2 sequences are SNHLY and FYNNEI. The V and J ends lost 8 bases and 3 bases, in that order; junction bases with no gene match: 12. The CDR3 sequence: CASYLTGGLDYEQYF. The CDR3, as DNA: TGTGCCAGCTATTTAACAGGGGGTTTGGACTACGAGCAGTACTTC.

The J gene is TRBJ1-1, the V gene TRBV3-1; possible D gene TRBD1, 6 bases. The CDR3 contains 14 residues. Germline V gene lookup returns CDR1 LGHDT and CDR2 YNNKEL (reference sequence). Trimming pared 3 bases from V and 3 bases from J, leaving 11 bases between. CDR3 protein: CASSHTGRHTEAFF. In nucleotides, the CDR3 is TGTGCCAGCAGCCACACAGGGAGGCACACTGAAGCTTTCTTT.

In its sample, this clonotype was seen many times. This CDR3 is CASSLAGGPVGEQYF. The CDR3 bases are TGTGCCAGCAGTTTAGCGGGAGGGCCGGTCGGCGAGCAGTACTTC. J is TRBJ2-7 and V is TRBV12-3 or TRBV12-4, with 7 bases identical to TRBD2. The CDR3 totals 15 residues. V was pared by 0 bases and J by 6 bases, with 8 bases of the junction left unmatched.

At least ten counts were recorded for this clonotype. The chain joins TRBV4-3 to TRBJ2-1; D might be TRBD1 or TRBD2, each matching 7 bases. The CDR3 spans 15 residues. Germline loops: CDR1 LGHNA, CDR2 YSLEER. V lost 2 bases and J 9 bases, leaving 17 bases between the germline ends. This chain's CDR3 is CASSQRPGGVGEQFF. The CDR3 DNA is TGCGCCAGCAGCCAAAGGCCAGGGGGGGTTGGTGAGCAGTTCTTC.

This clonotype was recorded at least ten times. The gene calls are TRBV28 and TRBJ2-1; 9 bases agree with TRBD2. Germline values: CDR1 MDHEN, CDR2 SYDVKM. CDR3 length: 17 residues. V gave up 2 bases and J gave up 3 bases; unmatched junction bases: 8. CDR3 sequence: CASSLRRGLAVYNEQFF. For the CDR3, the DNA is TGTGCCAGCAGTTTAAGGAGGGGACTAGCTGTCTACAATGAGCAGTTCTTC.

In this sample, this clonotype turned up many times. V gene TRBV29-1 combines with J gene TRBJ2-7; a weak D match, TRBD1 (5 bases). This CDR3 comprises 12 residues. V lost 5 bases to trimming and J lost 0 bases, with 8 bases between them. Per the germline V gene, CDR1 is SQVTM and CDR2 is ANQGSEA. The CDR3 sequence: CSVLDTSYEQYF. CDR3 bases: TGCAGCGTTTTGGACACCTCCTACGAGCAGTACTTC.

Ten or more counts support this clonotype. As DNA, the CDR3 is TGCGCCAGCAGCTCCGGGGAAGGCTCCTACGAGCAGTACTTC. Translation gives CASSSGEGSYEQYF. V is TRBV5-1 and J is TRBJ2-7; a possible D gene is TRBD2 (5 bases). V shed 3 bases and J shed 0 bases, with 10 bases lying between them. The CDR3 is 14 amino acids. Germline V gives CDR1 SGHRS, CDR2 YFSETQ. Looking up the rest from reference TRBV5-1 and TRBJ2-7 gives the full variable domain: KAGVTQTPRYLIKTRGQQVTLSCSPISGHRSVSWYQQTPGQGLQFLFEYFSETQRNKGNFPGRFSGRQFSNSRSEMNVSTLELGDSALYLCASSSGEGSYEQYFGPGTRLTVT.

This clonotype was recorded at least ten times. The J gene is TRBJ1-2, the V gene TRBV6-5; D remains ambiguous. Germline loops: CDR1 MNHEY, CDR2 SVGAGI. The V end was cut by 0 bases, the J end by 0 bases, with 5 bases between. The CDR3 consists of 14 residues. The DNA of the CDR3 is TGTGCCAGCAGTTACTCGAGGTCTAACTATGGCTACACCTTC. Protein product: CASSYSRSNYGYTF.

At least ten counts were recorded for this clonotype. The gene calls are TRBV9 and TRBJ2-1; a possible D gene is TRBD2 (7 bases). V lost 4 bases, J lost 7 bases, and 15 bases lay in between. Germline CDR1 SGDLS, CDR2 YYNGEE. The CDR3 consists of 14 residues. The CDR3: CASSRGGAGNEQFF. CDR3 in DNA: TGTGCCAGCAGCAGAGGGGGGGCGGGGAATGAGCAGTTCTTC.

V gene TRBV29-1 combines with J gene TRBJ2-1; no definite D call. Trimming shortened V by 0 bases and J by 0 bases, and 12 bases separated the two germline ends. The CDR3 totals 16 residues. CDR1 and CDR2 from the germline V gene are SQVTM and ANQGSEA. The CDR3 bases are TGCAGCGTTGAAGACCCCGACCAGAGCTCCTACAATGAGCAGTTCTTC. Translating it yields CSVEDPDQSSYNEQFF.

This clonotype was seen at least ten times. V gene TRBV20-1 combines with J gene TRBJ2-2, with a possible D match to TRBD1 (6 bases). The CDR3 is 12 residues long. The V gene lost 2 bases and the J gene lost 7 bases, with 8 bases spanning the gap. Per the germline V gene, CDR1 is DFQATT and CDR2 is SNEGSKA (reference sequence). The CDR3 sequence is CSARPGDGELFF. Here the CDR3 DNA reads TGCAGTGCTAGACCAGGGGACGGGGAGCTGTTTTTT.